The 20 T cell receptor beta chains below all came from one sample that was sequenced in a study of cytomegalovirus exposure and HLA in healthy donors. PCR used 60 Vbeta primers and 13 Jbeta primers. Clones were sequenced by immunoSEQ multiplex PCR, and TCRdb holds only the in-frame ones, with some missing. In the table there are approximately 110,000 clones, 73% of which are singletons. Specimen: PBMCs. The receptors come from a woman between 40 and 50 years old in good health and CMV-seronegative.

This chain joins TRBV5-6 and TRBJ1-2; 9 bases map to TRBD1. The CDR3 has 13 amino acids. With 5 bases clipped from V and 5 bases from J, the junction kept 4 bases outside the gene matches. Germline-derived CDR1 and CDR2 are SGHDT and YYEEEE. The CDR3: CASRRDRDYGYTF. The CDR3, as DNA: TGTGCCAGCAGAAGGGACAGGGATTATGGCTACACCTTC.

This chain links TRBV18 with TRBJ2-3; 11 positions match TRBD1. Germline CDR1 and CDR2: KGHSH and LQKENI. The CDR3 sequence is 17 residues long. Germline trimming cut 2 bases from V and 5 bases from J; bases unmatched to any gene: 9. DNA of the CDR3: TGTGCCAGCTCACCATCCGGACAGGGGGCTTCGAGAGATACGCAGTATTTT. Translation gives CASSPSGQGASRDTQYF.

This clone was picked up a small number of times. CDR3 amino acids: CASSLGQGASDTQYF. CDR3 in DNA: TGTGCCAGCAGTCTAGGACAGGGGGCGAGTGATACGCAGTATTTT. V usage is TRBV6-5 and J usage is TRBJ2-3, with TRBD1 identical over 11 bases. The germline CDR1 and CDR2 sequences are MNHEY and SVGAGI. CDR3 length: 15 residues. Losses at the gene ends were 5 bases for V and 6 bases for J; bases not matched to a gene: 7.

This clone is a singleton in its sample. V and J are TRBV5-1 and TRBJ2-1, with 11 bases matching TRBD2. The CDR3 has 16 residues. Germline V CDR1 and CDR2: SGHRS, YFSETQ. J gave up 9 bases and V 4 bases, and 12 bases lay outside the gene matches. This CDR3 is CASSPWGSGGAIEQFF. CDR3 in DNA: TGCGCCAGCAGCCCCTGGGGTAGCGGGGGGGCCATTGAGCAGTTCTTC.

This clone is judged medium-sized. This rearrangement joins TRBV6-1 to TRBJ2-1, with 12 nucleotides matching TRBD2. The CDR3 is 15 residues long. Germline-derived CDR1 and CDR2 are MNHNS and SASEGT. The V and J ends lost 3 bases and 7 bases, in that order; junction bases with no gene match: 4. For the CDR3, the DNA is TGTGCCAGCAGTGATAAGACTAGCGGGAGTAATGAGCAGTTCTTC. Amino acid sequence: CASSDKTSGSNEQFF.

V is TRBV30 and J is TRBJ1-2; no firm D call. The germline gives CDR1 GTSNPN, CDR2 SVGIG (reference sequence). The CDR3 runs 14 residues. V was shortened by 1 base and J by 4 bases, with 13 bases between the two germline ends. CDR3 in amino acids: CAWSGGVSTYGYTF. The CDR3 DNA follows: TGTGCCTGGAGTGGAGGCGTCTCGACCTATGGCTACACCTTC.

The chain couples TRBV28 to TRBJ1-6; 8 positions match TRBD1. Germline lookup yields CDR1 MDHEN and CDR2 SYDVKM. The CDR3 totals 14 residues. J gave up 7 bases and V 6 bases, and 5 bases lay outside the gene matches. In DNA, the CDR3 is TGTGCCAGCAGGGAACAGGGGGGGAATTCACCCCTCCACTTT. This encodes CASREQGGNSPLHF. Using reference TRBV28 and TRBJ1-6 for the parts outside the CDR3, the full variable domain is DVKVTQSSRYLVKRTGEKVFLECVQDMDHENMFWYRQDPGLGLRLIYFSYDVKMKEKGDIPEGYSVSREKKERFSLILESASTNQTSMYLCASREQGGNSPLHFGNGTRLTVT.

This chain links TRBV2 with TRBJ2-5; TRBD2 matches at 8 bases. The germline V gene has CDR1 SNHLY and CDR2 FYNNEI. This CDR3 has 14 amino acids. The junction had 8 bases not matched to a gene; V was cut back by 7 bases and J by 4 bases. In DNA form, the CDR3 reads TGTGCCAGCACCAGACTAGCGACGGGAGAGACCCAGTACTTC. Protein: CASTRLATGETQYF.

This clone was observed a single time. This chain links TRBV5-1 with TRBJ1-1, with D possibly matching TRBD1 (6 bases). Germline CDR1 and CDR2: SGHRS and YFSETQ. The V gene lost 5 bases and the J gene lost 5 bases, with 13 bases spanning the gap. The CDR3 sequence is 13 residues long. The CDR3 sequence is CASRQGSRTEAFF. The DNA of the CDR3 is TGCGCCAGCAGGCAGGGGTCGAGGACTGAAGCTTTCTTT.

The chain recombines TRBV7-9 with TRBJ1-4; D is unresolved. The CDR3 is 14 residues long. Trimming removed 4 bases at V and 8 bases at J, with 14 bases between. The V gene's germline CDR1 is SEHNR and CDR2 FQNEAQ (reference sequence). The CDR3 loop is CASSSYAGWEKLFF. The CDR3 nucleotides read TGTGCCAGCAGCTCCTATGCGGGGTGGGAAAAACTGTTTTTT.

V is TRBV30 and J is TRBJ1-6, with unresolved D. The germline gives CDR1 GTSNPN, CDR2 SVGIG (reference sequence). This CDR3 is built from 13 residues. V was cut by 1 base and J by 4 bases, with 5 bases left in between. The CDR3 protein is CAWSGSYNSPLHF. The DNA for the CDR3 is TGTGCCTGGAGTGGGAGTTATAATTCACCCCTCCACTTT.

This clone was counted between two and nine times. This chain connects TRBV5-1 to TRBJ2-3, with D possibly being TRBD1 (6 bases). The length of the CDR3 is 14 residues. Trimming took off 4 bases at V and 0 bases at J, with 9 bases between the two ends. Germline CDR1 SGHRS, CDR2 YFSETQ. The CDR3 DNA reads TGCGCCAGCAGCGGGGACATTAGCACAGATACGCAGTATTTT. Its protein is CASSGDISTDTQYF.

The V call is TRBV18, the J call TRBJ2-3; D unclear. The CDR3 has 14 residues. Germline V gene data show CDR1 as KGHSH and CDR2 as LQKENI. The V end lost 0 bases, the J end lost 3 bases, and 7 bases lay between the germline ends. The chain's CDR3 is CASSPPTRTDTQYF. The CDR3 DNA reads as TGTGCCAGCTCACCACCCACGAGGACAGATACGCAGTATTTT.

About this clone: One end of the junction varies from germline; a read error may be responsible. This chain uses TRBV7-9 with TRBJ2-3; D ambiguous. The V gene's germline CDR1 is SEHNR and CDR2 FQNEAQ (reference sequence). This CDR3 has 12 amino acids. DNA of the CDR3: TGTTCCAGCAGCCCGTCGTCAGATACGCAGTATTTT. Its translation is CSSSPSSDTQYF.

CDR3 in amino acids: CAIRDRGRGGNIQYF. The CDR3 DNA reads as TGTGCCATTCGGGACAGGGGGCGCGGAGGGAACATTCAGTACTTC. This rearrangement joins TRBV2 to TRBJ2-4, with TRBD1 identical over 12 bases. V lost 10 bases to trimming and J lost 7 bases; unmatched junction nucleotides: 11. Germline V lookup: CDR1 SNHLY, CDR2 FYNNEI. The CDR3 consists of 15 residues.

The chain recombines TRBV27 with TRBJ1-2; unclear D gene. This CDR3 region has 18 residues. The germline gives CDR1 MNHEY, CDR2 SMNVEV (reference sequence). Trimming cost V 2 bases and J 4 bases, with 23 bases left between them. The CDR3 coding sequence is TGTGCCAGCAGTTTAAGTCCTTCGGGAGAAACGGCGGGCTATGGCTACACCTTC. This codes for CASSLSPSGETAGYGYTF.

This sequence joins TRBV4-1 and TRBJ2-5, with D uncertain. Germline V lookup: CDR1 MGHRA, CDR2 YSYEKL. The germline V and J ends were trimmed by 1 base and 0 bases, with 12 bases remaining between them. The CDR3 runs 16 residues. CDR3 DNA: TGCGCCAGCAGCCAAGGCCCACTCCCGAACCAAGAGACCCAGTACTTC. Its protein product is CASSQGPLPNQETQYF.

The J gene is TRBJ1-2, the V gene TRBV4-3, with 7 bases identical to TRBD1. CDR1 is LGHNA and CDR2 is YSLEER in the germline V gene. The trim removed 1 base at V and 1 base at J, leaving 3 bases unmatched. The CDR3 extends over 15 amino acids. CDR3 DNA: TGCGCCAGCAGCCAAGTTAGACAGGGTAACTATGGCTACACCTTC. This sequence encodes CASSQVRQGNYGYTF.

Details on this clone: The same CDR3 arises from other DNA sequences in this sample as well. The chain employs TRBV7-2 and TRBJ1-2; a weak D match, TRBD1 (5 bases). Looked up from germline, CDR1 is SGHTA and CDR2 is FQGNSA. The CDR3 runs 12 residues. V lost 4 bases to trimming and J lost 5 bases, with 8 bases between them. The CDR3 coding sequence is TGTGCCAGCAGCTATGACAGATATGGCTACACCTTC. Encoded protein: CASSYDRYGYTF.

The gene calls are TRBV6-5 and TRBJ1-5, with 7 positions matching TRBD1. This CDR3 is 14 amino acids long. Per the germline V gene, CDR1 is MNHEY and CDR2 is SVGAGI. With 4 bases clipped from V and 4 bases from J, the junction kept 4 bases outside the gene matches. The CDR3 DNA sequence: TGTGCCAGCAGTTCGGACAGGACAAATCAGCCCCAGCATTTT. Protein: CASSSDRTNQPQHF.